The 28 T cell receptor beta chains below all came from one sample that was sequenced in a study of control samples from healthy donors and cancer patients. Clones were read by immunoSEQ multiplex PCR, and TCRdb kept only the in-frame ones, dropping some. The data contain 110,000 to 150,000 clones, 80% to 95% of them singletons. Input material: blood. The receptor set was obtained from a man between 25 and 39 years old in good health.

This rearrangement joins TRBV5-1 to TRBJ1-2; TRBD1 agrees at 10 bases. Germline trimming cut 4 bases from V and 7 bases from J; bases unmatched to any gene: 10. CDR3 length: 15 residues. Germline values: CDR1 SGHRS, CDR2 YFSETQ. CDR3 region: CASSVNRDRGSGYTF. CDR3 DNA sequence: TGCGCCAGCAGCGTAAACCGGGACAGGGGTTCTGGCTACACCTTC.

This rearrangement joins TRBV9 to TRBJ2-5, with a possible D match to TRBD1 (6 bases). Germline-derived CDR1 and CDR2 are SGDLS and YYNGEE. The ends were cut back, 7 bases at V and 1 base at J, with 11 bases in the middle. This CDR3 region has 13 residues. The CDR3 sequence: CASGQPRQETQYF. CDR3 in DNA: TGTGCCAGCGGACAGCCTCGCCAAGAGACCCAGTACTTC.

This chain joins TRBV7-9 and TRBJ2-2; 11 bases match TRBD2. Germline lookup yields CDR1 SEHNR and CDR2 FQNEAQ (reference sequence). The CDR3 is 15 amino acids. The V and J ends lost 7 bases and 5 bases, in that order; junction bases with no gene match: 6. Here the CDR3 DNA reads TGTGCCAGCATTAGCGGGAGGGCCCGGACCGGGGAGCTGTTTTTT. It specifies CASISGRARTGELFF.

The V and J genes are TRBV5-6 and TRBJ1-4; 7 nucleotides align to TRBD1. V lost 4 bases, J lost 3 bases, and 6 bases stayed unmatched. Germline values: CDR1 SGHDT, CDR2 YYEEEE. The CDR3 sequence is 15 residues long. The CDR3, as DNA: TGTGCCAGCAGCCACAGGGGCCCAGCTAATGAAAAACTGTTTTTT. It specifies CASSHRGPANEKLFF.

The rearrangement links TRBV3-1 (or the pseudogene TRBV3-2) to TRBJ1-6; possible D gene TRBD1, 5 bases. With 1 base removed from V and 0 bases from J, the gap between germline ends came to 10 bases. Germline V gene sequence: CDR1 LGHDT, CDR2 YNNKEL (reference sequence). CDR3 size: 17 residues. This chain's CDR3 is CASSQAGGDSYNSPLHF. In DNA, the CDR3 is TGTGCCAGCAGCCAAGCGGGAGGGGACTCCTATAATTCACCCCTCCACTTT.

This rearrangement joins TRBV11-2 to TRBJ2-7; 7 nucleotides line up with TRBD1. CDR3 length: 14 amino acids. The trim removed 1 base at V and 3 bases at J, leaving 3 bases unmatched. CDR1 is SGHAT and CDR2 is FQNNGV in the germline V gene. The CDR3 DNA reads as TGTGCCAGCAGCTTAGTCTCAGGGGGCTACGAGCAGTACTTC. This translates into CASSLVSGGYEQYF.

The rearrangement uses TRBV11-3 and TRBJ1-3; no firm D call. CDR3 length: 12 residues. The V and J ends lost 8 bases and 0 bases respectively, with 5 bases between them. Per the germline V gene, CDR1 is SGHNT and CDR2 is YENEEA. This CDR3 is CASRNSGNTIYF. CDR3 bases: TGTGCCAGCCGAAACTCTGGAAACACCATATATTTT.

In nucleotides, the CDR3 is TGTGCCAGCAGCTCCCCTTACTCCTACGAGCAGTACTTC. Amino acid sequence: CASSSPYSYEQYF. V is TRBV21-1 and J is TRBJ2-7; the listed D gene, TRBD2, was not tested against the DNA. TRBV21-1 is deemed a pseudogene. The CDR3 spans 13 residues.

The V gene is TRBV10-3, the J gene TRBJ1-2, with no clear D. This CDR3 contains 14 residues. From germline, CDR1 is ENHRY and CDR2 SYGVKD. Trimming took 8 bases from V and 0 from J, leaving 13 bases between them. The CDR3 region has the DNA TGTGCCATCCGAAACAGTAAGACTAACTATGGCTACACCTTC. This codes for CAIRNSKTNYGYTF.

The chain is built from TRBV2 and TRBJ2-4; the match to TRBD2 covers 8 bases. J was trimmed by 8 bases and V by 6 bases; bases with no gene match: 6. Germline V lookup: CDR1 SNHLY, CDR2 FYNNEI. The CDR3 is made up of 13 amino acids. This chain's CDR3 is CASRPSGRDIQYF. The CDR3 nucleotides read TGTGCCAGCAGACCGAGCGGGAGAGACATTCAGTACTTC.

The chain employs TRBV18 and TRBJ1-1; 9 bases are a match to TRBD1. The V gene's germline CDR1 is KGHSH and CDR2 LQKENI. This CDR3 comprises 16 residues. The junction had 8 bases not matched to a gene; V was cut back by 2 bases and J by 4 bases. The CDR3 nucleotides are TGTGCCAGCTCACCAGGGACAGGGATGGGGTTCACTGAAGCTTTCTTT. This codes for CASSPGTGMGFTEAFF.

This chain uses TRBV5-1 with TRBJ2-1, with 8 bases that match TRBD2. Trimming removed 2 bases from V and 7 bases from J; junction bases left unmatched: 5. CDR3 size: 14 residues. Germline CDR1 SGHRS, CDR2 YFSETQ. CDR3 amino acids: CASSFLSGGNEQFF. For the CDR3, the DNA is TGCGCCAGCAGCTTTCTTTCGGGGGGGAATGAGCAGTTCTTC.

This clone turned up a few times. CDR3 amino acids: CASSPSQTNEQFF. The CDR3 DNA follows: TGTGCCAGCAGTCCTAGCCAAACCAATGAGCAGTTCTTC. This chain connects TRBV6-4 to TRBJ2-1; possibly TRBD2 for D (5 bases). V was cut by 5 bases and J by 6 bases, with 11 bases left in between. In germline, CDR1 is MRHNA, CDR2 SNTAGT. The CDR3 contains 13 residues.

The V gene is TRBV7-9, the J gene TRBJ2-3; 11 nucleotides line up with TRBD1. This CDR3 is 16 amino acids long. V lost 5 bases to trimming and J lost 0 bases; unmatched junction nucleotides: 4. Germline values: CDR1 SEHNR, CDR2 FQNEAQ (reference sequence). In nucleotides, the CDR3 is TGTGCCAGCAGCGCGGGGACAGGGGGAAGCACAGATACGCAGTATTTT. The encoded protein is CASSAGTGGSTDTQYF.

The chain couples TRBV6-4 to TRBJ2-3; 7 bases match TRBD1. V gave up 7 bases and J gave up 2 bases; unmatched junction bases: 9. Germline values: CDR1 MRHNA, CDR2 SNTAGT. The CDR3 contains 15 residues. The CDR3, as DNA: TGTGCCAGCAAGCCGGGGACAGATAACACAGATACGCAGTATTTT. It encodes CASKPGTDNTDTQYF.

This clone was counted a single time. This chain joins TRBV6-2 or TRBV6-3 and TRBJ2-1, with D hard to call. Trimming pared 2 bases from V and 0 bases from J, leaving 2 bases between. Germline CDR1 is MNHEY and CDR2 is SVGEGT. The CDR3 extends over 13 amino acids. The CDR3, as DNA: TGTGCCAGCAGTTACAACTCCTACAATGAGCAGTTCTTC. Its protein product is CASSYNSYNEQFF.

The chain employs TRBV9 and TRBJ2-2; the D gene is possibly TRBD2 (5 bases). The CDR3 extends over 16 amino acids. Germline CDR1 SGDLS, CDR2 YYNGEE. V gave up 0 bases and J gave up 7 bases, with 16 bases separating them. This CDR3 reads CASSVVGGSESGELFF. CDR3 DNA sequence: TGTGCCAGCAGCGTAGTCGGTGGGAGCGAGAGCGGGGAGCTGTTTTTT.

The chain couples TRBV27 to TRBJ1-2; perhaps TRBD1 as D (5 bases). The CDR3 is 14 residues long. Trimming removed 3 bases at V and 6 bases at J, with 14 bases between. Germline V gene data show CDR1 as MNHEY and CDR2 as SMNVEV (reference sequence). CDR3 DNA: TGTGCCAGCAGTTTGGGTCGGGGGGGGGATGGCTACACCTTC. Its protein is CASSLGRGGDGYTF.

V gene TRBV9 combines with J gene TRBJ1-2; D gene ambiguous. The V gene lost 4 bases and the J gene lost 2 bases, with 12 bases spanning the gap. The CDR3 is 14 amino acids. The V gene's germline CDR1 is SGDLS and CDR2 YYNGEE. The CDR3 nucleotides read TGTGCCAGCAGCCCAAATACAGTGAACTATGGCTACACCTTC. Protein: CASSPNTVNYGYTF.

This clone was observed a handful of times. The chain is built from TRBV4-2 and TRBJ2-7; TRBD2 matches 8 bases. Germline loops: CDR1 LGHNA, CDR2 YNFKEQ. CDR3 length: 14 amino acids. After removal of 3 bases from V and 2 bases from J, the junction contained 3 bases not matched to a gene. This chain's CDR3 is CASSHTRGAYEQYF. CDR3 coding DNA: TGTGCCAGCAGCCATACGCGGGGGGCCTACGAGCAGTACTTC.

V gene TRBV9 combines with J gene TRBJ2-7, with 8 bases that match TRBD2. Per the germline V gene, CDR1 is SGDLS and CDR2 is YYNGEE. This CDR3 region has 15 residues. J gave up 7 bases and V 0 bases, and 9 bases lay outside the gene matches. The CDR3: CASSVVPGGPGEQYF. The CDR3 DNA reads as TGTGCCAGCAGCGTAGTTCCGGGAGGGCCGGGGGAGCAGTACTTC.

The rearrangement links TRBV7-9 to TRBJ1-6; 8 nucleotides line up with TRBD1. Losses at the gene ends were 5 bases for V and 7 bases for J; bases not matched to a gene: 7. In germline, CDR1 is SEHNR, CDR2 FQNEAQ (reference sequence). The CDR3 length is 15 residues. As DNA, the CDR3 is TGTGCCAGCAGCGAGAGGGGACAGGAGAATTCACCCCTCCACTTT. Translation: CASSERGQENSPLHF.

This chain links TRBV24-1 with TRBJ2-3, with TRBD1 as a possible D gene (7 bases). The length of the CDR3 is 15 residues. Germline CDR1 and CDR2: KGHDR and SFDVKD. V gave up 7 bases and J gave up 0 bases, with 13 bases separating them. The CDR3 protein is CATSPRGASTDTQYF. CDR3 DNA sequence: TGTGCCACCAGCCCCAGGGGGGCTAGCACAGATACGCAGTATTTT.

The gene calls are TRBV2 and TRBJ2-4, with D tentatively TRBD1 (5 bases). CDR3 length: 15 residues. The germline V gene has CDR1 SNHLY and CDR2 FYNNEI. V lost 7 bases, J lost 8 bases, and 21 bases lay in between. This chain's CDR3 is CASIAERAGSHIQYF. As DNA, the CDR3 is TGTGCCAGCATTGCTGAACGGGCAGGGTCCCACATTCAGTACTTC.

This chain connects TRBV6-1 to TRBJ1-1; no clear D gene. V lost 4 bases and J lost 0, with 15 bases in between. Germline CDR1 is MNHNS and CDR2 is SASEGT. CDR3 size: 16 residues. For the CDR3, the DNA is TGTGCCAGCAGTGGGGTACACACCACGCTGAACACTGAAGCTTTCTTT. It yields the protein CASSGVHTTLNTEAFF.

The chain recombines TRBV12-3 or TRBV12-4 with TRBJ2-7; D ambiguous. The CDR3 is 13 amino acids. V dropped 5 bases and J dropped 11 bases, with 19 bases sitting between them. CDR3 residues: CASSNRVLTDEYF. In DNA, the CDR3 is TGTGCCAGCAGTAATCGGGTCCTCACAGACGAGTACTTC.

The chain recombines TRBV27 with TRBJ1-2; the D is unclear. The CDR3 consists of 14 residues. V lost 5 bases to trimming and J lost 4 bases, with 14 bases between them. Germline CDR1 is MNHEY and CDR2 is SMNVEV (reference sequence). CDR3 nucleotide sequence: TGTGCCAGCAGTCCCCGGTGGAAAGCCTATGGCTACACCTTC. Its protein is CASSPRWKAYGYTF.

The chain links TRBV18 to TRBJ1-5, with D possibly TRBD1 on 6 matching bases. With 2 bases removed from V and 5 bases from J, the gap between germline ends came to 13 bases. CDR3 length: 15 residues. Germline CDR1 is KGHSH and CDR2 is LQKENI. The CDR3 region has the DNA TGTGCCAGCTCACCAGGGTGGGCAGGGGATCAGCCCCAGCATTTT. Translation: CASSPGWAGDQPQHF.